The T cell receptor beta chain under discussion was sequenced for a study of blood T cells in healthy people across ages. Study results and limitations: Per million T cells, TCR beta diversity dropped about linearly as age rose.

In its sample, this clonotype was seen a few times. Its target is not known. This CDR3 region has 13 residues. Trimming stripped 1 base from V and 2 bases from J, with 8 bases between. CDR1 DFQATT and CDR2 SNEGSKA come from the germline V gene (reference sequence). Combining a sample-barcoded 5' primer with a J-beta primer mix, a second PCR ran for roughly 6 to 12 cycles. The template-switch adaptor was a 5' adaptor with 12 random nucleotides. It tagged each cDNA molecule. TCRdb processed the 5' RACE reads anew with MiXCR; each CDR3 protein has one entry. Of about 1.6 million distinct CDR3 sequences in the sample, roughly a third were seen once. All donors came from Russia, were Caucasian and healthy, and spanned ages about 6 to 90. At least 7 million PBMCs were isolated per sample.

Material: blood. This receptor was taken from a woman aged 25-40 years in good health. The rearrangement links TRBV20-1 to TRBJ1-2; no definite D call. CDR3 sequence (DNA): TGCAGTGCTAGAGCCCCGGGAAACTATGGCTACACCTTC. The encoded protein is CSARAPGNYGYTF.